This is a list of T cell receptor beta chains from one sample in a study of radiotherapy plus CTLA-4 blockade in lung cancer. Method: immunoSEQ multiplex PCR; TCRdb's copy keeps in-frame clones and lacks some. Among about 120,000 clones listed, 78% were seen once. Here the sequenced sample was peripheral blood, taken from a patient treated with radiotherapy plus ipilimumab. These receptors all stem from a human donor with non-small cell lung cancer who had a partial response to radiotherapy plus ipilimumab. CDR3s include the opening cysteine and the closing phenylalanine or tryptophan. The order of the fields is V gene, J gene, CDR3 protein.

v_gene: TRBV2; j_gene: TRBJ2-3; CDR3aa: CASMVGVSTDTQYF
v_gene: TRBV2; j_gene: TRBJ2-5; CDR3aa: CASNEDPEGTQYF
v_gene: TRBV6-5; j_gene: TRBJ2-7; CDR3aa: CAVQRSGSTYEQYF
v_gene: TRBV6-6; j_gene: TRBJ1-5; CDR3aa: CASSLKGQENQPQHF
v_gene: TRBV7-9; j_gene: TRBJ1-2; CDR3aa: CASSPGQGAEGYTF
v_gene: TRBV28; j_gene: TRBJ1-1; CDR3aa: CASNPRGWTEAFF
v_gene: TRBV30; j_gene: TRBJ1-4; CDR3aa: CAWSAGGGPQLSNEKLFF
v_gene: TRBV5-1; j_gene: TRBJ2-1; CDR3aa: CASSLGLAGVVGNEQFF
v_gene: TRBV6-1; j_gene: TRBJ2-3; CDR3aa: CASKGTISTDTQYF
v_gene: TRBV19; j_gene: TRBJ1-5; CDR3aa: CASSIVGHNLNQPQHF
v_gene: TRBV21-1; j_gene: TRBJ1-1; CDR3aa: CASSLGGQPNTEAFF
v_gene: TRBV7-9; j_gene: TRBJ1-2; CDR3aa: CASSFTGTSYYGYTF
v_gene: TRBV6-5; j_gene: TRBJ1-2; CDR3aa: CASRASGGADGYTF